A selection of T cell receptor beta chains follows, all from one sample in a study of neurological immune-mediated disorders. TCRdb passed the 5' RACE reads through MiXCR, listing each CDR3 protein once. Here the sample spans 55,000 to 65,000 distinct CDR3 sequences, around 10% being singletons. Source material: PBMCs. The source is a young man in good health. Each CDR3 is given with its conserved first and last residue. Fields, in order: J gene, clone size, V gene, D gene, CDR3 DNA, CDR3 protein. D genes are given only for firm matches. A row's size may be missing; if present it is once, few, many or a size class.

J: TRBJ1-1; size: many; V: TRBV28; D: -; DNA: TGTGCCAGCAGTTCATTTCAGGGTGAAGCTTTCTTT; CDR3: CASSSFQGEAFF
J: TRBJ2-6; size: many; V: TRBV4-3; D: TRBD1; DNA: TGCGCCAGCAGCCAGGGGACAGGGGTTGGGGCCAACGTCCTGACTTTC; CDR3: CASSQGTGVGANVLTF
J: TRBJ1-2; size: many; V: TRBV11-2; D: -; DNA: TGTGCCAGCAGCTTAGATCTTGGACACGGCTACACCTTC; CDR3: CASSLDLGHGYTF
J: TRBJ2-3; size: many; V: TRBV28; D: -; DNA: TGTGCCAGCCGTGACAGAACTAGCACAGATACGCAGTATTTT; CDR3: CASRDRTSTDTQYF
J: TRBJ2-2; size: many; V: TRBV20-1; D: TRBD2; DNA: TGCAGTGCCCCCAAGCTAGCGGGAGGGCCAGCCGGGGAGCTGTTTTTT; CDR3: CSAPKLAGGPAGELFF
J: TRBJ2-1; size: many; V: TRBV10-3; D: TRBD2; DNA: TGTGCCATCAGTGAGTCGACTCGGCGGGAGTTTGGTGAGCAGTTCTTC; CDR3: CAISESTRREFGEQFF
J: TRBJ2-3; size: -; V: TRBV5-1; D: TRBD1; DNA: TGCGCCAGCAGCACGCCGGGACAGGGAACAGATACGCAGTATTTT; CDR3: CASSTPGQGTDTQYF
J: TRBJ2-7; size: many; V: TRBV20-1; D: TRBD1; DNA: TGCAGTGCTAGAGATCTAGGACAGGGGACGGACGAGCAGTACTTC; CDR3: CSARDLGQGTDEQYF
J: TRBJ2-7; size: many; V: TRBV20-1; D: TRBD2; DNA: TGCAGTGCTTCCCGGGGGGGGCAGTTCTACGAGCAGTACTTC; CDR3: CSASRGGQFYEQYF
J: TRBJ2-7; size: many; V: TRBV28; D: TRBD1; DNA: TGTGCCAGCCGCACAGGGGCGATCTACGAGCAGTACTTC; CDR3: CASRTGAIYEQYF
J: TRBJ1-1; size: many; V: TRBV9; D: TRBD1; DNA: TGTGCCAGCAGCTCGGGACAGGGGAGCACTGAAGCTTTCTTT; CDR3: CASSSGQGSTEAFF
J: TRBJ1-2; size: many; V: TRBV7-3; D: TRBD1; DNA: TGTGCCAGCAGCTCGGGACAGCCAGGTTCCGCTAACTATGGCTACACCTTC; CDR3: CASSSGQPGSANYGYTF
J: TRBJ2-5; size: many; V: TRBV5-1; D: -; DNA: TGCGCCAGCAGCTTGGGGTTGGGGGTCAGCTACCAAGAGACCCAGTACTTC; CDR3: CASSLGLGVSYQETQYF
J: TRBJ2-1; size: many; V: TRBV3-1; D: -; DNA: TGTGTCAGCAGCCAAGATCCCGGGTACAATGAGCAGTTCTTC; CDR3: CVSSQDPGYNEQFF
J: TRBJ2-7; size: many; V: TRBV12-3/TRBV12-4; D: -; DNA: TGTGCCAGCAGTTCCCGGGGGAAGGACGAGCAGTACTTC; CDR3: CASSSRGKDEQYF
J: TRBJ2-7; size: many; V: TRBV7-6; D: -; DNA: TGTGCCAGCAGCCGCCGGGACCCTCAATCCGAGCAGTACTTC; CDR3: CASSRRDPQSEQYF
J: TRBJ2-2; size: many; V: TRBV3-1; D: -; DNA: TGTGCCAGCAGCCAATACACCGGGGAGCTGTTTTTT; CDR3: CASSQYTGELFF
J: TRBJ1-5; size: many; V: TRBV12-3/TRBV12-4; D: -; DNA: TGTGCCAGCAGTAAGAACACAGATAGCAATCAGCCCCAGCATTTT; CDR3: CASSKNTDSNQPQHF
J: TRBJ1-5; size: many; V: TRBV20-1; D: -; DNA: TGCAGTGCTAGACCCTACAGCAATCAGCCCCAGCATTTT; CDR3: CSARPYSNQPQHF
J: TRBJ2-3; size: many; V: TRBV27; D: TRBD2; DNA: TGTGCCAGCAGACCGGGACTAGCGGGAGGTGGTATAATCACAGATACGCAGTATTTT; CDR3: CASRPGLAGGGIITDTQYF
J: TRBJ2-1; size: many; V: TRBV29-1; D: -; DNA: TGCAGCGCCCAAAAGCTTGGGAATTCCTACAATGAGCAGTTCTTC; CDR3: CSAQKLGNSYNEQFF
J: TRBJ2-7; size: few; V: TRBV5-1; D: TRBD2; DNA: TGCGCCAGCAGCTTGGGTGCTAGCGGGAGGAACGAGCAGTACTTC; CDR3: CASSLGASGRNEQYF
J: TRBJ1-1; size: -; V: TRBV7-6; D: -; DNA: TGTGCCAGCAGCCGTCTAACTGAAGCTTTCTTT; CDR3: CASSRLTEAFF
J: TRBJ1-4; size: many; V: TRBV2; D: -; DNA: TGTGCCAGCAGGGCGGGACTGCTTAATGAAAAACTGTTTTTT; CDR3: CASRAGLLNEKLFF
J: TRBJ2-3; size: -; V: TRBV7-9; D: -; DNA: TGTGTCAGCAGCGAAACAGACGGGGGACCAGATACGCAGTATTTT; CDR3: CVSSETDGGPDTQYF
J: TRBJ1-1; size: many; V: TRBV7-9; D: -; DNA: TGTGCCAGCAGCTTAGATCGGGAGGGGGACACTGAAGCTTTCTTT; CDR3: CASSLDREGDTEAFF
J: TRBJ2-2; size: many; V: TRBV18; D: -; DNA: TGTGCCAGCTCACCAGCCCGACAGCGTTCGAACACCGGGGAGCTGTTTTTT; CDR3: CASSPARQRSNTGELFF
J: TRBJ1-5; size: -; V: TRBV4-1; D: -; DNA: TGCGCCAGCAGCCAAGAACAGGGCATTCGCAATCAGCCCCAGCATTTT; CDR3: CASSQEQGIRNQPQHF
J: TRBJ2-7; size: many; V: TRBV10-3; D: TRBD2; DNA: TGTGCCATCAGTGAGTCTGGCCGCGGGAGTCAGAACTTC; CDR3: CAISESGRGSQNF
J: TRBJ1-2; size: few; V: TRBV28; D: TRBD1; DNA: TGTGCCAGCAGTTTCCCCGGACAGGGATTGAGGGCATATGGCTACACCTTC; CDR3: CASSFPGQGLRAYGYTF
J: TRBJ2-7; size: many; V: TRBV7-2; D: TRBD2; DNA: TGTGCCAGCAGCTCGACCCAGGGACTAAAAGCAGGGCAGTACTTC; CDR3: CASSSTQGLKAGQYF
J: TRBJ2-5; size: many; V: TRBV5-1; D: -; DNA: TGCGCCAGCAGCTTGTCGGAATTCGAGACCCAGTACTTC; CDR3: CASSLSEFETQYF
J: TRBJ2-7; size: -; V: TRBV5-1; D: TRBD1; DNA: TGCGCCAGCAGCCATTCCGGGACAGTTTCCTACGAGCAGTACTTC; CDR3: CASSHSGTVSYEQYF
J: TRBJ2-2; size: many; V: TRBV29-1; D: -; DNA: TGCAGCGTTGAGGGTGGCGGACAGCTGACCGGGGAGCTGTTTTTT; CDR3: CSVEGGGQLTGELFF
J: TRBJ1-2; size: many; V: TRBV20-1; D: -; DNA: TGCAGTGCCTCGGGCGGGGGATTTTATGGCTACACCTTC; CDR3: CSASGGGFYGYTF
J: TRBJ2-5; size: many; V: TRBV29-1; D: TRBD2; DNA: TGCAGCGCCGGTCGCGGGAGGGTCGCAAAAGAGACCCAGTACTTC; CDR3: CSAGRGRVAKETQYF
J: TRBJ1-1; size: -; V: TRBV3-1; D: -; DNA: TGTGCCAGCACCCAGACCTGGAGGGACACTGAAGCTTTCTTT; CDR3: CASTQTWRDTEAFF
J: TRBJ1-5; size: many; V: TRBV7-2; D: TRBD1; DNA: TGTGCCAGCAGCTTAGGGGGCGGGACAGGGCTTCAGCCCCAGCATTTT; CDR3: CASSLGGGTGLQPQHF
J: TRBJ2-3; size: many; V: TRBV12-3/TRBV12-4; D: TRBD1; DNA: TGTGCCAGCAAACACCGGGACAGGGGATTTCGTGTCATGCCAGATACGCAGTATTTT; CDR3: CASKHRDRGFRVMPDTQYF
J: TRBJ1-5; size: many; V: TRBV20-1; D: TRBD1; DNA: TGCAGTGCTGGAACAGGGGTATGGAATCAGCCCCAGCATTTT; CDR3: CSAGTGVWNQPQHF
J: TRBJ1-2; size: -; V: TRBV7-8; D: -; DNA: TGTGCCAGCAGCTTAGCGACACTCACCGGTTATGGCTACACCTTC; CDR3: CASSLATLTGYGYTF
J: TRBJ2-3; size: many; V: TRBV3-1; D: -; DNA: TGTGCCAGCAGCTCCGGGACACTGCAGTATTTT; CDR3: CASSSGTLQYF
J: TRBJ2-3; size: many; V: TRBV10-3; D: -; DNA: TGTGCCATCACCGGGGACGCCGATACGCAGTATTTT; CDR3: CAITGDADTQYF
J: TRBJ2-3; size: many; V: TRBV12-3/TRBV12-4; D: -; DNA: TGTGCCAGCAGTCTTGACAGGGAGGGGACAGATACGCAGTATTTT; CDR3: CASSLDREGTDTQYF
J: TRBJ2-1; size: many; V: TRBV4-2; D: TRBD1; DNA: TGTGCCAGCAGCCAAGCCATGAACAGGGGATTTGGGAATGAGCAGTTCTTC; CDR3: CASSQAMNRGFGNEQFF
J: TRBJ2-7; size: many; V: TRBV7-2; D: -; DNA: TGTGCCAGCAGCTTAGCTCTAGTGGGGTCCTACGAGCAGTACTTC; CDR3: CASSLALVGSYEQYF
J: TRBJ1-1; size: many; V: TRBV12-3/TRBV12-4; D: -; DNA: TGTGCCAGCAGTTTCCTATCGACAGGAGGAGAAGCTTTCTTT; CDR3: CASSFLSTGGEAFF
J: TRBJ1-2; size: many; V: TRBV7-9; D: -; DNA: TGTGCCAGCAGCTGGGGGGTCGTCTATGGCTACACCTTC; CDR3: CASSWGVVYGYTF
J: TRBJ2-1; size: many; V: TRBV28; D: TRBD2; DNA: TGTGCCAGCAGTGCTCGTACTAGCGGGAGTAGGTATGAGCAGTTCTTC; CDR3: CASSARTSGSRYEQFF
J: TRBJ1-1; size: many; V: TRBV4-1; D: -; DNA: TGCGCCAGCAGCCAAGTTCGTAGCAGGTCCATGAACACTGAAGCTTTCTTT; CDR3: CASSQVRSRSMNTEAFF
J: TRBJ2-2; size: many; V: TRBV7-3; D: -; DNA: TGTGCCAGCAGCTTAAATCGGCAGACGAACACCGGGGAGCTGTTTTTT; CDR3: CASSLNRQTNTGELFF
J: TRBJ2-5; size: many; V: TRBV18; D: -; DNA: TGTGCCAGCTCACCGGACCTCCAAGAGACCCAGTACTTC; CDR3: CASSPDLQETQYF
J: TRBJ2-5; size: many; V: TRBV29-1; D: TRBD2; DNA: TGCAGCGTTGACCGGGAGGCCGGAGAGACCCAGTACTTC; CDR3: CSVDREAGETQYF
J: TRBJ2-7; size: many; V: TRBV20-1; D: -; DNA: TGCAGTGCTAGACTACCCATCAGGGATACCTACGAGCAGTACTTC; CDR3: CSARLPIRDTYEQYF
J: TRBJ2-7; size: many; V: TRBV27; D: TRBD2; DNA: TGTGCCAGCAGTTTGGTAGCGGGACGCTACGAGCAGTACTTC; CDR3: CASSLVAGRYEQYF
J: TRBJ2-5; size: many; V: TRBV5-1; D: -; DNA: TGCGCCAGCAGGAGGCCCGATCAAGAGACCCAGTACTTC; CDR3: CASRRPDQETQYF
J: TRBJ2-2; size: many; V: TRBV12-3/TRBV12-4; D: -; DNA: TGTGCCAGCAGTTTATTGGAGAGCCCGGGCACCGGGGAGCTGTTTTTT; CDR3: CASSLLESPGTGELFF
J: TRBJ2-2; size: few; V: TRBV10-1; D: -; DNA: TGCGCCAGCGGACAGTCGGTCACCGGGGAGCTGTTTTTT; CDR3: CASGQSVTGELFF
J: TRBJ2-3; size: -; V: TRBV11-2; D: -; DNA: TGTGCCAGCAGCTTAGATCCGGAACCCTACACAGATACGCAGTATTTT; CDR3: CASSLDPEPYTDTQYF
J: TRBJ2-7; size: many; V: TRBV10-1; D: TRBD2; DNA: TGCGCCAGCAGTGACGGCCCCGGGGGGTCCTACGAGCAGTACTTC; CDR3: CASSDGPGGSYEQYF